What follows is one T cell receptor (beta chain) and its context. This entry is derived from a study of blood T cell repertoires in COVID-19. Study context: Donors in the United States, Italy and Spain gave samples during acute or convalescent COVID-19. PBMCs, B-cell-depleted T cells, or T cells provided the cDNA or gDNA that made up the material.

How the authors handled the data: Nucleated cell number was recorded as an estimate derived from reference gene primer amplification. Repertoires were generated with immunoSEQ multiplex PCR, while TCRdb's copy carries only in-frame clones and drops some. Clone size and the V and J calls come from that table; the DNA yielded D and trimming. The sample has 130,000 to 150,000 clones; roughly 84% are singletons. Trimming took off 0 bases at V and 0 bases at J, with 15 bases between the two ends. This CDR3 comprises 18 residues. Sequenced material: peripheral blood. J is TRBJ1-5 and V is TRBV23-1, with D perhaps TRBD1 (6 bases). TRBV23-1 is an open reading frame, and its role is uncertain. The receptor was derived from a human donor with acute or convalescent COVID-19. The donor label of this sample is uncertain. This chain's CDR3 is CASSQSIGGQLSNQPQHF. DNA of the CDR3: TGCGCCAGCAGTCAATCGATCGGAGGACAGCTTAGCAATCAGCCCCAGCATTTT.